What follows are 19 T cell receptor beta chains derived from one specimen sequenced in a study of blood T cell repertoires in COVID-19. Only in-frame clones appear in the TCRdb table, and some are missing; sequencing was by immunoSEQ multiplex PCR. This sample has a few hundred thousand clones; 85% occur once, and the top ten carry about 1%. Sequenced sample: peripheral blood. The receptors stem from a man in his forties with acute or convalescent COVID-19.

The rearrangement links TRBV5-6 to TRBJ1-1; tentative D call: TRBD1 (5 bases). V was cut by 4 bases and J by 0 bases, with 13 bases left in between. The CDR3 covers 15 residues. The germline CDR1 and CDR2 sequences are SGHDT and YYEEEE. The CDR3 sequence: CASSITRDLNTEAFF. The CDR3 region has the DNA TGTGCCAGCAGCATAACCCGGGACTTGAACACTGAAGCTTTCTTT.

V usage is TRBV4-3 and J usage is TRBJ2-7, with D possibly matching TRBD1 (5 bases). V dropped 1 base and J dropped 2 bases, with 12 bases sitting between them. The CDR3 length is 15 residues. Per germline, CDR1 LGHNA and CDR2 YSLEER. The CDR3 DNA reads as TGCGCCAGCAGCCAAGTTGTTACAGGAACCTACGAGCAGTACTTC. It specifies CASSQVVTGTYEQYF.

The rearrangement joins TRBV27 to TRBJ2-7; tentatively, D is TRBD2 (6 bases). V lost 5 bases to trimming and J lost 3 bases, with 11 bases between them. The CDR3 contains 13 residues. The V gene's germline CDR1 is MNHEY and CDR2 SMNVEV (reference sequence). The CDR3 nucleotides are TGTGCCAGCAGTCCAATCGGGGGCTACGAGCAGTACTTC. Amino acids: CASSPIGGYEQYF.

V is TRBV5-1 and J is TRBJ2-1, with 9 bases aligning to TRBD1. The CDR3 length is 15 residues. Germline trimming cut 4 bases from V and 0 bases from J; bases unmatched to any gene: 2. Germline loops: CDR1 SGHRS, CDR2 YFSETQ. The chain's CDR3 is CASSMGQGSYNEQFF. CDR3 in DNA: TGCGCCAGCAGCATGGGACAGGGCTCCTACAATGAGCAGTTCTTC.

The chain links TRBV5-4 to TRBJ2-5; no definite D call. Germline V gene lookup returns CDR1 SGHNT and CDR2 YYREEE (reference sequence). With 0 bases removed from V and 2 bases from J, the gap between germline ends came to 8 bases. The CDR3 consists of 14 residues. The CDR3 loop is CASSLGAGQETQYF. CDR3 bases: TGTGCCAGCAGCTTGGGGGCAGGTCAAGAGACCCAGTACTTC.

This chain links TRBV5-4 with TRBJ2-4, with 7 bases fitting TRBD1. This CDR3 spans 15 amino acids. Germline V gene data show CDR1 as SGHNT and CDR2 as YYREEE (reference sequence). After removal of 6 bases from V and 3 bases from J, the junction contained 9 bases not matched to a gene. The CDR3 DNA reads TGTGCCAGCATGAGAGGGGGCGCGGACAAAAACATTCAGTACTTC. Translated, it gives CASMRGGADKNIQYF.

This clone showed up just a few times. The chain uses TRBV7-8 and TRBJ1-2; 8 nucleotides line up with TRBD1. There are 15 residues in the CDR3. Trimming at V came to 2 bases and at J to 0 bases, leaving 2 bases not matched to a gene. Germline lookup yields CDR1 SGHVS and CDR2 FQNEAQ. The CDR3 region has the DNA TGTGCCAGCAGCTTACAGGGGGCGGCTAACTATGGCTACACCTTC. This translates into CASSLQGAANYGYTF. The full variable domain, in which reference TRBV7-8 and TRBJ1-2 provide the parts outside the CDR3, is GAGVSQSPRYKVAKRGQDVALRCDPISGHVSLFWYQQALGQGPEFLTYFQNEAQLDKSGLPSDRFFAERPEGSVSTLKIQRTQQEDSAVYLCASSLQGAANYGYTFGSGTRLTVV.

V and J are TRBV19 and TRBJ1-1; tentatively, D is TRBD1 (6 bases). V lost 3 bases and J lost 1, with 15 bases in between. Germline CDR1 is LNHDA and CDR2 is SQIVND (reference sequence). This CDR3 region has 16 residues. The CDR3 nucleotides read TGTGCCAGTAGTATTTACCAAAGCAGGGGGAACACTGAAGCTTTCTTT. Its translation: CASSIYQSRGNTEAFF. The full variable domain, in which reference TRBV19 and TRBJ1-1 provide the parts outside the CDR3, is DGGITQSPKYLFRKEGQNVTLSCEQNLNHDAMYWYRQDPGQGLRLIYYSQIVNDFQKGDIAEGYSVSREKKESFPLTVTSAQKNPTAFYLCASSIYQSRGNTEAFFGQGTRLTVV.

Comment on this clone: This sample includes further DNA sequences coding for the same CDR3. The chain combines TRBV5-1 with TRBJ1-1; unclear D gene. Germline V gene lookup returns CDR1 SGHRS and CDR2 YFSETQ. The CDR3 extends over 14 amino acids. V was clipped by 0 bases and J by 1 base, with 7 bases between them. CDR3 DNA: TGCGCCAGCAGCTTGGGAGGCGGGAACACTGAAGCTTTCTTT. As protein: CASSLGGGNTEAFF.

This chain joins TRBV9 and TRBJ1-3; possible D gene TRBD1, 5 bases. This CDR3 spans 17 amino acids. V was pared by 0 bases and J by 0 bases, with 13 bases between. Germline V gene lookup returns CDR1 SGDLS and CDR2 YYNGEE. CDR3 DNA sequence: TGTGCCAGCAGCGTAGGAATGTGGGGCCTCTCTGGAAACACCATATATTTT. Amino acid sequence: CASSVGMWGLSGNTIYF.

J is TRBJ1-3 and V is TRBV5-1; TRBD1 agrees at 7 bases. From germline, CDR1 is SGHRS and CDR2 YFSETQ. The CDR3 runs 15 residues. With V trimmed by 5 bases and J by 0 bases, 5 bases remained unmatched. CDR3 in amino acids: CASRQGQNSGNTIYF. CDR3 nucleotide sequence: TGCGCCAGCAGACAGGGACAGAACTCTGGAAACACCATATATTTT.

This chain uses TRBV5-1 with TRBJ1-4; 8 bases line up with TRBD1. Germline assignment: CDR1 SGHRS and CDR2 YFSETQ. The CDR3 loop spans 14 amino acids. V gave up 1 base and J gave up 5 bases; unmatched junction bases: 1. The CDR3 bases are TGCGCCAGCAGCTTGCGGGACAGGAATGAAAAACTGTTTTTT. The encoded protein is CASSLRDRNEKLFF.

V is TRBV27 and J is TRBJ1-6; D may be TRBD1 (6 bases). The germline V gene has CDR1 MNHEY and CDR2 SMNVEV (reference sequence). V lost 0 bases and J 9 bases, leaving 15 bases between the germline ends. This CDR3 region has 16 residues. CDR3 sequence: CASSLSDGKGGSPLHF. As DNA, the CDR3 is TGTGCCAGCAGTTTATCGGACGGTAAAGGGGGTTCACCCCTCCACTTT.

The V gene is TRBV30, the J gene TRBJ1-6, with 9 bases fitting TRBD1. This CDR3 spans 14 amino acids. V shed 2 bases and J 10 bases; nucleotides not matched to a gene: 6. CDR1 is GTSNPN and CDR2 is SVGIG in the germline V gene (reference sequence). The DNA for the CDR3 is TGTGCCTGGAGTTCGGGACAGGGAGTGTCACCCCTCCACTTT. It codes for CAWSSGQGVSPLHF.

In nucleotides, the CDR3 is TGTGCCAGCAGCTTCACTTCCTGGGGCAGTAGCACAGATACGCAGTATTTT. Translation gives CASSFTSWGSSTDTQYF. The rearrangement uses TRBV11-3 and TRBJ2-3; tentative D call: TRBD1 (5 bases). Per the germline V gene, CDR1 is SGHNT and CDR2 is YENEEA. V lost 3 bases and J 0 bases, leaving 16 bases between the germline ends. This CDR3 region has 17 residues.

CDR3 sequence (DNA): TGTGCCAGCAAGCGGGACAGGATCGACATGAACACTGAAGCTTTCTTT. This codes for CASKRDRIDMNTEAFF. V and J are TRBV27 and TRBJ1-1; 8 bases agree with TRBD1. Germline CDR1 and CDR2: MNHEY and SMNVEV (reference sequence). There are 16 residues in the CDR3. Trimming at V came to 7 bases and at J to 0 bases, leaving 10 bases not matched to a gene.

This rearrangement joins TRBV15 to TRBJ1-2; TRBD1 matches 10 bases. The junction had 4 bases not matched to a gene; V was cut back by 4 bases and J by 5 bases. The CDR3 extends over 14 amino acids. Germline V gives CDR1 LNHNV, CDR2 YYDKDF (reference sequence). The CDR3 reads CATSTGTGDYGYTF. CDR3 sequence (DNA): TGTGCCACCAGCACCGGGACAGGGGATTATGGCTACACCTTC. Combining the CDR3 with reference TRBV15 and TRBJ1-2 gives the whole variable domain DAMVIQNPRYQVTQFGKPVTLSCSQTLNHNVMYWYQQKSSQAPKLLFHYYDKDFNNEADTPDNFQSRRPNTSFCFLDIRSPGLGDTAMYLCATSTGTGDYGYTFGSGTRLTVV.

This CDR3 is CASSPLATSYNEQFF. In DNA, the CDR3 is TGTGCCAGCAGCCCGCTAGCGACCTCCTACAATGAGCAGTTCTTC. The rearrangement uses TRBV7-3 and TRBJ2-1, with D perhaps matching TRBD2 (6 bases). CDR1 is SGHTA and CDR2 is FQGTGA in the germline V gene. The V end was cut by 5 bases, the J end by 0 bases, with 11 bases between. This CDR3 has 15 residues.

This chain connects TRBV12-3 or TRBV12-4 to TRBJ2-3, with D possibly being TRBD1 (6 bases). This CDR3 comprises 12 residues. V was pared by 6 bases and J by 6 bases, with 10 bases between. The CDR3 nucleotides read TGTGCCAGCAGACAGGGCCCTGATACGCAGTATTTT. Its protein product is CASRQGPDTQYF.